This T cell receptor beta chain derives from a study of blood T cell repertoires in COVID-19. Study-level information: The United States, Italy and Spain supplied acute and convalescent COVID-19 samples. From T cells, B-cell-depleted T cells, or PBMCs came the material, which was cDNA or gDNA.

From germline, CDR1 is SGHDN and CDR2 FVKESK. This CDR3 has 16 amino acids. V was shortened by 2 bases and J by 1 base, with 11 bases between the two germline ends. As handled by the study authors: For nucleated cells, counts were estimated from reference gene primer amplification. The repertoire was sequenced with immunoSEQ multiplex PCR; TCRdb's copy has only in-frame clones and lacks some. D and trimming come from the DNA, and the V and J calls and clone size come from that table. The sample yields some 200,000 clones, 83% seen once. Sequencing was performed on peripheral blood. The source is a woman between 35 and 50 years old with acute or convalescent COVID-19. The rearrangement links TRBV14 to TRBJ2-2; D gene unclear. CDR3 loop: CASSQQAILNTGELFF. The CDR3 coding sequence is TGTGCCAGCAGCCAACAGGCGATTCTGAACACCGGGGAGCTGTTTTTT.